The 25 T cell receptor beta chains listed next were all sequenced from one sample in a study of CD8 T cells in Susac syndrome. Reverse transcription of roughly 0.45 to 1 ug RNA was performed with random hexamers. A single record per CDR3 protein comes from TCRdb applying MiXCR to the immunoSEQ multiplex PCR reads. The sample consists of approximately 140,000 distinct CDR3 sequences, approximately 95% of them appearing once. Input material: CD4+ T cells from PBMCs. The receptors were gathered from a human donor with multiple sclerosis.

The CDR3, as DNA: TGTGCCAGCAGCTCGACTATAGAGACCCAGTACTTC. Protein product: CASSSTIETQYF. The chain combines TRBV28 with TRBJ2-5; possible D gene TRBD2, 5 bases. The CDR3 covers 12 residues. V was cut by 6 bases and J by 4 bases, with 9 bases left in between. Germline V lookup: CDR1 MDHEN, CDR2 SYDVKM.

In its sample, this clonotype was seen once. The chain links TRBV7-8 to TRBJ2-7; the D gene is possibly TRBD1 (6 bases). CDR1 SGHVS and CDR2 FQNEAQ come from the germline V gene. V dropped 1 base and J dropped 2 bases, with 9 bases sitting between them. The CDR3 is 14 residues long. CDR3: CASSLGHRAYEQYF. The CDR3 DNA reads as TGTGCCAGCAGCTTAGGTCACAGGGCCTACGAGCAGTACTTC.

The V call is TRBV23-1, the J call TRBJ2-3; D gene ambiguous. TRBV23-1 has ORF status, its function being uncertain. The ends were cut back, 1 base at V and 0 bases at J, with 8 bases in the middle. The CDR3 contains 15 residues. CDR3 DNA: TGCGCCAGCAGTCAATGCGATACTAGCACAGATACGCAGTATTTT. Its translation: CASSQCDTSTDTQYF.

The chain couples TRBV20-1 to TRBJ2-5; no reliable D call. Trimming took off 4 bases at V and 0 bases at J, with 12 bases between the two ends. The germline gives CDR1 DFQATT, CDR2 SNEGSKA (reference sequence). There are 14 residues in the CDR3. In DNA form, the CDR3 reads TGCAGTGCTATGATACTAAACGACCAAGAGACCCAGTACTTC. Translation gives CSAMILNDQETQYF.

The gene calls are TRBV12-3 or TRBV12-4 and TRBJ1-4; the match to TRBD1 covers 9 bases. The junction had 7 bases not matched to a gene; V was cut back by 6 bases and J by 8 bases. The CDR3 has 14 amino acids. CDR3 amino acids: CASSGGQGTEKLFF. The CDR3 DNA reads as TGTGCCAGCAGCGGTGGACAGGGGACCGAAAAACTGTTTTTT.

The rearrangement joins TRBV9 to TRBJ2-3; TRBD1 matches 7 bases. V lost 0 bases, J lost 3 bases, and 7 bases stayed unmatched. CDR3 size: 16 residues. CDR1 SGDLS and CDR2 YYNGEE come from the germline V gene. Here the CDR3 reads CASSVAGTVITDTQYF. The CDR3 DNA is TGTGCCAGCAGCGTAGCAGGGACAGTTATTACAGATACGCAGTATTTT.

V usage is TRBV7-2 and J usage is TRBJ1-1, with D unresolved. Germline loops: CDR1 SGHTA, CDR2 FQGNSA. Trimming took 7 bases from V and 1 from J, leaving 10 bases between them. The CDR3 is 13 amino acids. The CDR3 DNA sequence: TGTGCCAGCAATCAAGGGTGGAACACTGAAGCTTTCTTT. Its protein is CASNQGWNTEAFF.

The chain is built from TRBV12-3 or TRBV12-4 and TRBJ1-5, with 7 bases matching TRBD1. This CDR3 comprises 15 residues. V was clipped by 6 bases and J by 1 base; unmatched bases: 6. CDR3 sequence: CASSRLTGSNQPQHF. The CDR3 DNA is TGTGCCAGCAGCAGATTGACAGGGAGCAATCAGCCCCAGCATTTT.

J is TRBJ2-6 and V is TRBV11-1; no clear D. V lost 3 bases, J lost 0 bases, and 9 bases lay in between. This CDR3 is built from 16 residues. The V gene's germline CDR1 is SGHAT and CDR2 FQDESV (reference sequence). Here the CDR3 reads CASSLGWSSGANVLTF. In nucleotides, the CDR3 is TGTGCCAGCAGCTTGGGGTGGAGCTCTGGGGCCAACGTCCTGACTTTC.

As DNA, the CDR3 is TGTGCCAGCAACCGACAGGGCAATCAGCCCCAGCATTTT. Translation gives CASNRQGNQPQHF. This sequence joins TRBV2 and TRBJ1-5, with D perhaps matching TRBD1 (6 bases). The CDR3 totals 13 residues. The V gene's germline CDR1 is SNHLY and CDR2 FYNNEI. Between the trimmed V and J ends, which lost 7 bases and 2 bases, there was a span of 9 bases.

This sequence joins TRBV7-9 and TRBJ2-2, with 8 bases matching TRBD1. The CDR3 is 16 amino acids. The germline V gene has CDR1 SEHNR and CDR2 FQNEAQ (reference sequence). The V gene end was trimmed by 4 bases and the J gene end by 6 bases; junction bases not matched to a gene: 10. This chain's CDR3 is CASSSQIWTGPGELFF. In nucleotides, the CDR3 is TGTGCCAGCAGCTCCCAAATCTGGACAGGGCCCGGGGAGCTGTTTTTT.

This clonotype was seen a single time. The rearrangement links TRBV2 to TRBJ1-5; D remains ambiguous. The CDR3 contains 15 residues. V was shortened by 1 base and J by 7 bases, with 14 bases between the two germline ends. CDR1 is SNHLY and CDR2 is FYNNEI in the germline V gene. The CDR3 reads CASSEDGRAKQPQHF. CDR3 sequence (DNA): TGTGCCAGCAGTGAAGACGGACGGGCAAAGCAGCCCCAGCATTTT.

The chain recombines TRBV29-1 with TRBJ2-1; 11 bases are shared with TRBD2. From germline, CDR1 is SQVTM and CDR2 ANQGSEA. The V segment lost 7 bases and the J segment 10 bases; nucleotides outside the gene matches: 12. CDR3 length: 14 amino acids. CDR3 region: CSANLAGGAREQFF. The CDR3 bases are TGCAGCGCCAACTTAGCGGGAGGGGCTCGGGAGCAGTTCTTC.

The V call is TRBV20-1, the J call TRBJ1-1, with D tentatively TRBD1 (5 bases). Germline V gene sequence: CDR1 DFQATT, CDR2 SNEGSKA (reference sequence). Trimming pared 3 bases from V and 5 bases from J, leaving 10 bases between. CDR3 length equals 12 residues. The CDR3 DNA follows: TGCAGTGCTAGCCAGGGTCAGACTGAAGCTTTCTTT. Residues: CSASQGQTEAFF.

The CDR3 region is CASSQDSGSRWEQFF. In nucleotides, the CDR3 is TGTGCCAGCAGCCAAGATAGCGGGAGCAGATGGGAGCAGTTCTTC. The chain recombines TRBV14 with TRBJ2-1, with 9 positions matching TRBD2. The CDR3 covers 15 residues. The V segment lost 0 bases and the J segment 10 bases; nucleotides outside the gene matches: 7. In germline, CDR1 is SGHDN, CDR2 FVKESK.

V is TRBV21-1 and J is TRBJ1-6; TRBD1, as called in the table, went unchecked against the DNA. TRBV21-1 is a documented pseudogene. The length of the CDR3 is 13 residues. CDR3 sequence: CASTWDRDSPLHF. The CDR3 DNA follows: TGTGCCAGCACCTGGGACAGGGATTCACCCCTCCACTTT.

The V gene is TRBV30, the J gene TRBJ2-2; D gene ambiguous. Germline V gene lookup returns CDR1 GTSNPN and CDR2 SVGIG (reference sequence). This CDR3 region has 13 residues. Trimming shortened V by 0 bases and J by 6 bases, and 8 bases separated the two germline ends. The CDR3 reads CAWSVIGPGELFF. The CDR3 bases are TGTGCCTGGAGTGTAATAGGGCCCGGGGAGCTGTTTTTT.

The CDR3 region is CASRQGAGYTF. Here the CDR3 DNA reads TGTGCCAGCAGACAGGGAGCTGGCTACACCTTC. J is TRBJ1-2 and V is TRBV3-1; a weak D match, TRBD1 (6 bases). In germline, CDR1 is LGHDT, CDR2 YNNKEL (reference sequence). The length of the CDR3 is 11 residues. V was cut by 6 bases and J by 7 bases, with 9 bases left in between.

The chain recombines TRBV13 with TRBJ2-7, with D unresolved. The CDR3 runs to 14 residues. Germline V gene sequence: CDR1 PRHDT, CDR2 FYEKMQ (reference sequence). V lost 0 bases and J lost 6, with 12 bases in between. CDR3 residues: CASSLGTSQREQYF. CDR3 DNA: TGTGCCAGCAGCTTAGGGACATCCCAACGCGAGCAGTACTTC.

The chain joins TRBV6-1 to TRBJ2-7, with 10 nucleotides matching TRBD2. This CDR3 contains 13 residues. CDR1 is MNHNS and CDR2 is SASEGT in the germline V gene. V was pared by 6 bases and J by 4 bases, with 3 bases of the junction left unmatched. This CDR3 is CASRLAGKYEQYF. As DNA, the CDR3 is TGTGCCAGCAGACTAGCGGGGAAGTACGAGCAGTACTTC.

This clonotype is a singleton in its sample. The chain joins TRBV12-3 or TRBV12-4 to TRBJ2-5; 9 bases are a match to TRBD2. V was pared by 4 bases and J by 5 bases, with 5 bases of the junction left unmatched. This CDR3 has 14 amino acids. The CDR3 protein is CASSSSGAGETQYF. CDR3 coding DNA: TGTGCCAGCAGTTCTAGCGGGGCGGGGGAGACCCAGTACTTC.

The chain is built from TRBV20-1 and TRBJ2-2; tentatively, D is TRBD2 (6 bases). Germline assignment: CDR1 DFQATT and CDR2 SNEGSKA (reference sequence). The CDR3 consists of 17 residues. The ends were cut back, 1 base at V and 2 bases at J, with 17 bases in the middle. Written as DNA, the CDR3 is TGCAGTGCTAGAGGTGTTAGCGGACGGGCCAACACCGGGGAGCTGTTTTTT. It translates to CSARGVSGRANTGELFF.

V is TRBV12-3 or TRBV12-4 and J is TRBJ2-5; 7 nucleotides match TRBD1. J lost 3 bases, V lost 5 bases, and 12 bases had no gene match. This CDR3 contains 16 residues. The CDR3 DNA follows: TGTGCCAGCAGTCCCGGGACAGCAGCTTATAAAGAGACCCAGTACTTC. Protein sequence: CASSPGTAAYKETQYF.

The CDR3 here is CASSLGRTNYGYTF. The CDR3 DNA is TGTGCCAGCAGCCTAGGACGGACTAACTATGGCTACACCTTC. This chain connects TRBV27 to TRBJ1-2; no clear D gene. CDR3 length equals 14 residues. Looked up from germline, CDR1 is MNHEY and CDR2 is SMNVEV (reference sequence). V gave up 6 bases and J gave up 0 bases, with 11 bases separating them.

The chain combines TRBV3-1 with TRBJ1-1, with 8 bases identical to TRBD1. There are 17 residues in the CDR3. Germline CDR1 reads LGHDT; CDR2 reads YNNKEL (reference sequence). With 2 bases clipped from V and 4 bases from J, the junction kept 12 bases outside the gene matches. As DNA, the CDR3 is TGTGCCAGCAGCCAAAGGACAGGGCCGGGAAGAAGCACTGAAGCTTTCTTT. Its protein product is CASSQRTGPGRSTEAFF.